The T cell receptor (beta chain) under discussion was sequenced for a study of blood T cells in healthy people across ages. This clonotype showed up just a few times. Using a J-beta primer mix together with a sample-barcoded 5' primer, a second PCR was run for about 6 to 12 cycles. Each CDR3 protein is one row after TCRdb ran MiXCR on the 5' RACE reads. The sample yields 1.5 million to 2 million distinct CDR3 sequences, roughly 30% seen once. V lost 1 base and J lost 7, with 5 bases in between. CDR3 length: 11 residues. CDR1 and CDR2 (germline): SGHRS, YFSETQ. The sample was blood. This rearrangement joins TRBV5-1 to TRBJ2-5; D not certain. This clonotype originated in a woman aged 30 to 39 in good health. In nucleotides, the CDR3 is TGCGCCAGCAGCTTGATGGGGACCCAGTACTTC. Protein sequence: CASSLMGTQYF.